This T cell receptor (beta chain) was obtained from a study of blood T cell repertoires in COVID-19. Profiling relied on immunoSEQ multiplex PCR, and the TCRdb table lists in-frame clones only, not all of them. The sample has around 50,000 clones; over 80% are singletons. The CDR3 sequence is 15 residues long. V was clipped by 5 bases and J by 7 bases; unmatched bases: 8. The germline gives CDR1 SEHNR, CDR2 FQNEAQ (reference sequence). Sequenced material: peripheral blood. The V call is TRBV7-9, the J call TRBJ1-6, with 7 bases matching TRBD1. The TCR originated in a human donor in a cohort sampled during active COVID-19. CDR3 amino acids: CASSPPDRENSPLHF. The CDR3 DNA sequence: TGTGCCAGCAGCCCCCCCGACAGGGAGAATTCACCCCTCCACTTT.